This is a list of T cell receptor beta chains from one sample in a study of blood T cell repertoires in COVID-19. Assay: immunoSEQ multiplex PCR; the TCRdb copy retains only in-frame clones and omits some. In the table there are under 40,000 clones, around nine tenths of which are singletons. Material: peripheral blood. The receptors were gathered from a woman of 80 years or more with active or convalescent COVID-19. CDR3s leave out the opening cysteine and the closing phenylalanine or tryptophan.

cdr3_aa: ASSLRLEKLF
v_call: TRBV12-3/TRBV12-4
j_call: TRBJ1-4

cdr3_aa: ASSIEKGGQGNTGELF
v_call: TRBV19
j_call: TRBJ2-2

cdr3_aa: ASSLDRGEQF
v_call: TRBV5-1
j_call: TRBJ2-1

cdr3_aa: SYSTHPTDTQY
v_call: TRBV29-1
j_call: TRBJ2-3

cdr3_aa: ASSLDSTYGYT
v_call: TRBV5-1
j_call: TRBJ1-2

cdr3_aa: ASSLGVSYEQY
v_call: TRBV5-8
j_call: TRBJ2-7

cdr3_aa: ASSMGQLVSGNTIY
v_call: TRBV19
j_call: TRBJ1-3

cdr3_aa: ASSFRGRTEAF
v_call: TRBV28
j_call: TRBJ1-1

cdr3_aa: ASRRAATNEKLF
v_call: TRBV5-1
j_call: TRBJ1-4

cdr3_aa: ASSPRQGAIYGYT
v_call: TRBV7-2
j_call: TRBJ1-2

cdr3_aa: ASSPGTGNYEQY
v_call: TRBV5-1
j_call: TRBJ2-7

cdr3_aa: ASSPGQGSYEQY
v_call: TRBV4-1
j_call: TRBJ2-7

cdr3_aa: ASSLIGTGVSETQY
v_call: TRBV5-8
j_call: TRBJ2-5

cdr3_aa: ASSLRTSGGEETQY
v_call: TRBV5-1
j_call: TRBJ2-5

cdr3_aa: ASSLWTGGDYGYT
v_call: TRBV7-2
j_call: TRBJ1-2

cdr3_aa: ASSPLAGEPISKETQY
v_call: TRBV27
j_call: TRBJ2-5

cdr3_aa: ASSTTGVQETQY
v_call: TRBV2
j_call: TRBJ2-5

cdr3_aa: ASSPRGGTVQETQY
v_call: TRBV3-1/TRBV3-2
j_call: TRBJ2-5

cdr3_aa: ASSSLAGGRYNEQF
v_call: TRBV5-4
j_call: TRBJ2-1

cdr3_aa: ASSATGVGANVLT
v_call: TRBV18
j_call: TRBJ2-6

cdr3_aa: ASSLDPRATGPLH
v_call: TRBV7-2
j_call: TRBJ1-6

cdr3_aa: ASSYSPGGDTEAF
v_call: TRBV6-5
j_call: TRBJ1-1